A single sample is the source of the 5 T cell receptor beta chains below, sequenced in a study of blood T cell repertoires in COVID-19. The table came from immunoSEQ multiplex PCR; TCRdb's copy has only in-frame clones and leaves some out. The sample records 200,000 to 250,000 clones, approximately 83% being singletons. The sample was PBMCs or T cells enriched from blood (not recorded which). Every receptor here comes from a woman aged 55-69 years who had recovered from COVID-19.

The rearrangement joins TRBV2 to TRBJ2-1, with D perhaps TRBD1 (6 bases). The CDR3 runs 15 residues. CDR1 and CDR2 from the germline V gene are SNHLY and FYNNEI. Trimming removed 6 bases at V and 4 bases at J, with 16 bases between. The CDR3 DNA is TGTGCCAGCAGGAATGCAGGGGCTCCATACAATGAGCAGTTCTTC. Its protein product is CASRNAGAPYNEQFF.

The chain combines TRBV9 with TRBJ1-2; 7 nucleotides agree with TRBD1. The ends lost 3 bases at V and 6 bases at J; junction bases unmatched: 11. There are 15 residues in the CDR3. CDR1 SGDLS and CDR2 YYNGEE come from the germline V gene. The CDR3 is CASSDWDRPANGYTF. CDR3 in DNA: TGTGCCAGCAGCGACTGGGACAGACCTGCCAATGGCTACACCTTC.

V usage is TRBV19 and J usage is TRBJ2-7; no definite D call. This CDR3 region has 16 residues. Germline V lookup: CDR1 LNHDA, CDR2 SQIVND (reference sequence). Trimming took 2 bases from V and 0 from J, leaving 14 bases between them. In DNA, the CDR3 is TGTGCCAGTAGTATAAAAAACTCATTTAGCTCCTACGAGCAGTACTTC. As protein: CASSIKNSFSSYEQYF.

The rearrangement joins TRBV30 to TRBJ1-1, with 11 bases matching TRBD1. CDR3 length: 13 residues. Germline trimming cut 6 bases from V and 5 bases from J; bases unmatched to any gene: 5. Germline CDR1 reads GTSNPN; CDR2 reads SVGIG (reference sequence). This chain's CDR3 is CACKGQGGTEAFF. Here the CDR3 DNA reads TGTGCCTGTAAGGGACAGGGGGGTACTGAAGCTTTCTTT.

This chain joins TRBV7-3 and TRBJ2-3; no firm D call. The V and J ends lost 6 bases and 6 bases respectively, with 10 bases between them. The CDR3 is 12 residues long. The germline CDR1 and CDR2 sequences are SGHTA and FQGTGA. As DNA, the CDR3 is TGTGCCAGCAGTTCAAACAGTGATACGCAGTATTTT. It is translated as CASSSNSDTQYF.